These 11 T cell receptor beta chains came from one sample sequenced in a study of blood T cells in healthy people across ages. For the second PCR, which ran for about 6 to 12 cycles, a sample-barcoded 5' primer and a J-beta primer mix were used. Each CDR3 protein is one row after TCRdb ran MiXCR on the 5' RACE reads. Of about 1.6 million distinct CDR3 sequences in the sample, roughly a third were seen once. Sequencing used blood. These receptors came from a woman aged 25 to 39 in good health.

This clonotype was counted a single time. A read error is possible here, since a much larger clone lies one base away. This chain links TRBV10-3 with TRBJ2-5; 8 positions agree with TRBD2. V was clipped by 11 bases and J by 2 bases; unmatched bases: 10. Germline CDR1 and CDR2: ENHRY and SYGVKD. The CDR3 is 14 residues long. In DNA form, the CDR3 reads TGTGCCTCGGGGCGAGCGGGGGCACAAGAGACCCAGTACTTC. Its translation: CASGRAGAQETQYF.

Remarks on this clonotype: A junction boundary mismatches the germline segment, possibly from a read error. The chain recombines TRBV4-2 with TRBJ1-2; D possibly corresponds to TRBD1 (6 bases). The length of the CDR3 is 15 residues. Germline assignment: CDR1 LGHNA and CDR2 YNFKEQ. The CDR3 sequence: CASNQDGRGFYGYTF. CDR3 nucleotide sequence: TGTGCCAGCAACCAAGATGGCAGGGGCTTTTATGGCTACACCTTC.

The chain carries TRBV7-9 and TRBJ2-7; perhaps TRBD1 as D (7 bases). The germline V gene has CDR1 SEHNR and CDR2 FQNEAQ (reference sequence). This CDR3 has 17 amino acids. Trimming cost V 1 base and J 1 base, with 17 bases left between them. CDR3 residues: CASSLVQGGTSSYEQYF. The CDR3 DNA sequence: TGTGCCAGCAGCTTAGTCCAGGGGGGAACGTCGTCCTACGAGCAGTACTTC.

The chain joins TRBV20-1 to TRBJ2-6, with TRBD1 matching over 8 bases. The CDR3 consists of 18 residues. With 1 base clipped from V and 0 bases from J, the junction kept 8 bases outside the gene matches. Germline V gene sequence: CDR1 DFQATT, CDR2 SNEGSKA (reference sequence). CDR3 amino acids: CSARAPDRARSGANVLTF. Here the CDR3 DNA reads TGCAGTGCTAGAGCCCCGGACAGGGCCCGCTCTGGGGCCAACGTCCTGACTTTC.

As regards this clonotype: This sequence may be a read error, since a much larger clone differs from it by one base. J is TRBJ2-7 and V is TRBV4-1; 14 positions agree with TRBD2. This CDR3 is 16 amino acids long. Germline V gene data show CDR1 as MGHRA and CDR2 as YSYEKL. J was trimmed by 0 bases and V by 5 bases; bases with no gene match: 3. In DNA, the CDR3 is TGCGCCAGCAGCGCCGGGACTAGCGGGAGCTCCTACGAGCAGTACTTC. Amino acid sequence: CASSAGTSGSSYEQYF.

The chain uses TRBV20-1 and TRBJ2-7; D is unclear. Germline CDR1 and CDR2: DFQATT and SNEGSKA (reference sequence). V lost 0 bases and J 0 bases, leaving 12 bases between the germline ends. The CDR3 is made up of 15 amino acids. The CDR3 coding sequence is TGCAGTGCTAGAGAACGCATGGTCCCCTCCTACGAGCAGTACTTC. As protein: CSARERMVPSYEQYF.

This clonotype was counted a few times. This chain links TRBV20-1 with TRBJ2-7; 7 bases align to TRBD1. The CDR3 is 13 residues long. Germline CDR1 and CDR2: DFQATT and SNEGSKA (reference sequence). Losses at the gene ends were 6 bases for V and 2 bases for J; bases not matched to a gene: 7. This CDR3 is CSAYTGVAYEQYF. The CDR3 DNA reads as TGCAGTGCGTATACAGGGGTAGCCTACGAGCAGTACTTC.

This clonotype was recorded a few times. The rearrangement links TRBV20-1 to TRBJ2-5; D unclear. The CDR3 consists of 12 residues. Germline CDR1 and CDR2: DFQATT and SNEGSKA (reference sequence). V lost 3 bases and J lost 4, with 9 bases in between. The CDR3 coding sequence is TGCAGTGCTAGGGTCGGTCCAGAGACCCAGTACTTC. Its protein is CSARVGPETQYF.

This clonotype was detected ten times or more. CDR3 residues: CASSEFTDRGEQFF. As DNA, the CDR3 is TGTGCCAGCAGTGAATTTACGGACCGAGGGGAGCAGTTCTTC. The chain links TRBV6-4 to TRBJ2-1; D perhaps matches TRBD2 (5 bases). CDR3 length: 14 amino acids. The germline V gene encodes CDR1 MRHNA and CDR2 SNTAGT. Trimming took off 3 bases at V and 10 bases at J, with 16 bases between the two ends.

The V call is TRBV5-1, the J call TRBJ2-1; D is perhaps TRBD2 (6 bases). Germline CDR1 and CDR2: SGHRS and YFSETQ. V was pared by 0 bases and J by 3 bases, with 13 bases between. The CDR3 is 16 residues long. CDR3 residues: CASSLGRGIFYNEQFF. CDR3 nucleotides: TGCGCCAGCAGCTTGGGCCGCGGGATATTCTACAATGAGCAGTTCTTC. The full variable domain, in which reference TRBV5-1 and TRBJ2-1 provide the parts outside the CDR3, is KAGVTQTPRYLIKTRGQQVTLSCSPISGHRSVSWYQQTPGQGLQFLFEYFSETQRNKGNFPGRFSGRQFSNSRSEMNVSTLELGDSALYLCASSLGRGIFYNEQFFGPGTRLTVL.

This clonotype has ten or more counts. The V call is TRBV20-1, the J call TRBJ2-1; 9 nucleotides align to TRBD2. Germline CDR1 DFQATT, CDR2 SNEGSKA (reference sequence). The CDR3 consists of 16 residues. V lost 5 bases and J lost 4; bases outside the gene matches: 12. DNA for the CDR3: TGCAGTGCTTGGATCCCATTAGCGGGAGAGTACAATGAGCAGTTCTTC. Amino acids: CSAWIPLAGEYNEQFF.